The text below deals with one T cell receptor beta chain. The repertoire was sequenced with immunoSEQ multiplex PCR; TCRdb's copy has only in-frame clones and lacks some. The sample lists about 63,000 clones; 74% were seen once. These data are taken from a study of blood T cell repertoires in COVID-19. Germline V gene data show CDR1 as MNHNY and CDR2 as SVGAGI (reference sequence). J was trimmed by 10 bases and V by 5 bases; bases with no gene match: 11. CDR3 size: 15 residues. The J gene is TRBJ2-1, the V gene TRBV6-6; 10 bases align to TRBD2. Source material: peripheral blood. The receptor's source is a woman older than 75 with acute or convalescent COVID-19. The CDR3 is CASSLLAGERGEQFF. The DNA for the CDR3 is TGTGCCAGCAGTCTTCTAGCGGGAGAGAGGGGCGAGCAGTTCTTC.